The present T cell receptor beta chain was sequenced within a study of cytomegalovirus exposure and HLA in healthy donors. General study points: Rare TCR sequences dominated, though some public TCRs recurred in many donors. It was 150 to 200 TCR beta chains that were listed as cytomegalovirus-associated. As a later analysis showed, a missense DCLRE1C variant was linked to trimming of TCR beta V- and J-genes.

Details on this clone: Its target is not known.

PCR primers comprised 60 Vbeta and 13 Jbeta primers. Sequencing used immunoSEQ multiplex PCR; TCRdb keeps in-frame clones, though not all of them. The table has 95,000 to 100,000 clones, approximately 74% seen once. The specimen was PBMCs. The clonotype comes from a male donor in good health and CMV-seronegative.

The CDR3: CASSKGLAKETQYF. The CDR3 DNA is TGTGCCAGCAGCAAGGGACTTGCCAAAGAGACCCAGTACTTC. The V and J genes are TRBV7-9 and TRBJ2-5, with D perhaps TRBD2 (6 bases). The CDR3 covers 14 residues. Germline V lookup: CDR1 SEHNR, CDR2 FQNEAQ (reference sequence). V lost 5 bases, J lost 3 bases, and 13 bases lay in between.